The present T cell receptor beta chain was sequenced within a study of T cells in Graves' hyperthyroidism and ophthalmopathy (dated by TCRdb to about 2019). In terms of the full investigation: Peripheral blood samples were taken at the time of initial diagnosis, prior to any treatment. The approximately 97 discovery patients were randomly divided into training and test sets at a 7:3 ratio. After sampling, hyperthyroidism patients received methimazole starting at 30 mg daily, and ophthalmopathy patients received high-dose intravenous methylprednisolone. According to the paper, TCR Vbeta CDR3 sequencing was carried out on 135 peripheral blood samples, which came from 40 to 45 ophthalmopathy, 70 to 80 hyperthyroidism and roughly 17 progressor patients. In addition, the study compared T-cell repertoires in thyroid tissue and in blood from 6 or 7 Graves' hyperthyroidism patients. To identify distinguishing TCR V-J signatures, a discovery cohort of about 100 patients was used, comprising under 45 with Graves' ophthalmopathy and 55 to 65 with stable Graves' hyperthyroidism. An independent validation cohort of under 20 hyperthyroidism patients and approximately 15 patients who later progressed to ophthalmopathy tested prospective prediction of ophthalmopathy. What the research found in general, with its limitations: No statistical method was used to fix the sample size in advance, and group allocation was not hidden from the investigators. Most expanded thyroid clonotypes (frequency above 0.001) were also detected in blood, suggesting blood repertoires may reflect thyroid immune responses. In validation, the model predicted progression to ophthalmopathy with roughly 66% sensitivity and about 73% specificity, a median of about 6.7 months before onset. A 13 V-J signature model separated ophthalmopathy from stable hyperthyroidism, with roughly 88% sensitivity and 81.08% specificity in cross-validation and 80%/75% in testing.

TCR beta CDR3 regions were amplified from RNA transcripts. The first round of RT-PCR for the TCR CDR3 was performed with the HTBI primer set and the Qiagen OneStep RT-PCR kit. The libraries were constructed in a second round of multiplex PCR and then size-selected and purified. Libraries were sequenced paired-end with 100 bp reads on an Illumina HiSeq2000. The study's processing was this. SOAPnuke was used to process the raw data, throwing out any read that contained adapters or uncalled bases, had a mean Phred below 15, or lacked an exact constant-primer or identifier match. COPE v1.2.5 was used to merge high-quality paired reads, and clonotypes were defined as unique nucleotide sequences. Clonotypes were aligned to IMGT TRBV, TRBD and TRBJ reference segments using MiTCR v1.1. Only V-J combinations with frequency above 0.0001, covering 99% to 99.2% of repertoires, were analysed. The TCS score was defined as the ratio of F50 (clonal expansion) to E x V (chaos), calculated using BLOSUM62-based TCRdist between CDR3 peptides within each V-J. Welch's t-statistics and random forest reduced approximately 520 V-J features to 10 to 15, which were used in a naive Bayes classifier (R e1071). TCRdb reran the public reads through fastp at Q25 and MiXCR, keeping productive beta chains. Rows are combined by CDR3 protein, so each entry shows the most common genes and DNA. The V and J calls come from TCRdb's annotation, not from the publication. The table for this sample lists 300,000 to 350,000 distinct CDR3 sequences; 18% of them were counted only once. Clones ranked in the top ten supply approximately 49% of the sample.

Unmatched junction bases come to 6, with V trimmed by 4 bases and J by 6 bases. The CDR1 and CDR2 encoded by the germline V gene are SGHRS and YFSETQ. The cysteine opens and the phenylalanine closes a CDR3 of 14 amino acids. The DNA shown is the 42-base CDR3, in frame from base 1. A patient counted as having stable Graves' hyperthyroidism if no progression to ophthalmopathy occurred over 18 months of follow-up. Hyperthyroidism patients were newly diagnosed, with disease duration under 2 months, and aged 18 to 65 years. Patients with uncontrolled infections, other autoimmune diseases, pregnancy or lactation were excluded. Diagnoses were based on clinical symptoms, serum thyroxine and TRAb, thyroid ultrasound and orbital computed tomography. Ficoll-Paque density gradient centrifugation was used to isolate PBMCs from around 10 ml of fresh peripheral blood. Total RNA was extracted using Trizol reagent, and RNA quality was assessed on an Agilent 2100 Bioanalyzer.

This clonotype came up many times. Its antigen is unknown. No much larger clonotype is one base removed from it; base qualities were not supplied. This clonotype was sampled from a woman in her 50s with Graves' hyperthyroidism. This chain is built from TRBV5-1 and TRBJ1-1; 10 of the junction bases match TRBD1. Sequencing input: blood. The nucleotide sequence is given as TGCGCCAGCAGCCTCCGGACAGGGGGGGCTGAAGCTTTCTTT. It specifies CASSLRTGGAEAFF.